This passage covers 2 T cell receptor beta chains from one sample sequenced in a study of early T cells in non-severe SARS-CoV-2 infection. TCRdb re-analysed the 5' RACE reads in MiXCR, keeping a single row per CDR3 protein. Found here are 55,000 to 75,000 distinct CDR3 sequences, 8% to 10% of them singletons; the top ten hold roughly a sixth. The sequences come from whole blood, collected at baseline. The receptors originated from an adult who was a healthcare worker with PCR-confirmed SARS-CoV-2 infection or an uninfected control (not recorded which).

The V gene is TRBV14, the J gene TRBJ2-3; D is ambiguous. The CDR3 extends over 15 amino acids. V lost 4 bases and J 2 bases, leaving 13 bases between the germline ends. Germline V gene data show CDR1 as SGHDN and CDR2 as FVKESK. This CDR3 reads CASSRTSTFTDTQYF. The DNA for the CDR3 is TGTGCCAGCAGCCGAACATCGACGTTCACAGATACGCAGTATTTT.

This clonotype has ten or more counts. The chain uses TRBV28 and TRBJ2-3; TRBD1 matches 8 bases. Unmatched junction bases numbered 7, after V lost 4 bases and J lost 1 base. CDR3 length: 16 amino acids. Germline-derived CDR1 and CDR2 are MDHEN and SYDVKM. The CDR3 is CASSSAETGGTDTQYF. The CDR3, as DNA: TGTGCCAGCAGTTCCGCCGAGACAGGGGGCACAGATACGCAGTATTTT.